This TCR beta chain originates from a study of identical twins. Notes on the study in general: Models, which agreed with sharing between unrelated individuals, nonetheless underestimated the out-of-frame TCR alpha sharing seen in monozygotic twins. Zero-insertion analyses could be partly confounded by invariant MAIT and iNKT cells.

As concerns this clonotype: Its antigen remains unknown.

TCRdb re-called the 5' RACE reads with MiXCR, one entry per CDR3 protein. The sample comprises about 720,000 distinct CDR3 sequences, under 9% of which are singletons, and roughly 0.9% rests with the top ten. The CDR3 spans 12 residues. Germline V CDR1 and CDR2: SQVTM, ANQGSEA. V was cut by 3 bases and J by 4 bases, with 9 bases left in between. These same data were also listed under a study on yellow fever vaccine responses in identical twins.

The sequence derives from a woman between 18 and 29 years old in good health. This chain connects TRBV29-1 to TRBJ2-5; D gene unclear. The sequenced material came from PBMCs. The chain's CDR3 is CSVDRRRETQYF. The CDR3 DNA follows: TGCAGCGTTGATCGTCGGCGAGAGACCCAGTACTTC.